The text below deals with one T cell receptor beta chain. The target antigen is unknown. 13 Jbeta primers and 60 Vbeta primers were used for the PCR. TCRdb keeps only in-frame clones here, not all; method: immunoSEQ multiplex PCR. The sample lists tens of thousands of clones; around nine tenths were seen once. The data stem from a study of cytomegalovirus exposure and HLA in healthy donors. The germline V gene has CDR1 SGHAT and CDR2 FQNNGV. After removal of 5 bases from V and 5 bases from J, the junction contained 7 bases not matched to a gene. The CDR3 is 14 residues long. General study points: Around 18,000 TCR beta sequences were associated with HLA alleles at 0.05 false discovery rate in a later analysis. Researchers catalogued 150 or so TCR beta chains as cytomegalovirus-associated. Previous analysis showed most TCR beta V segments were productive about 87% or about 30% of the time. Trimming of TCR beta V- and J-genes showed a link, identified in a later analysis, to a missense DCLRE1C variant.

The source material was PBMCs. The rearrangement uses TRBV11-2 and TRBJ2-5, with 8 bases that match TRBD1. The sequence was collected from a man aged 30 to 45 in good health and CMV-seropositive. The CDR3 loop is CASSTRGPGETQYF. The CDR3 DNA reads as TGTGCCAGCAGCACCAGGGGGCCTGGGGAGACCCAGTACTTC.